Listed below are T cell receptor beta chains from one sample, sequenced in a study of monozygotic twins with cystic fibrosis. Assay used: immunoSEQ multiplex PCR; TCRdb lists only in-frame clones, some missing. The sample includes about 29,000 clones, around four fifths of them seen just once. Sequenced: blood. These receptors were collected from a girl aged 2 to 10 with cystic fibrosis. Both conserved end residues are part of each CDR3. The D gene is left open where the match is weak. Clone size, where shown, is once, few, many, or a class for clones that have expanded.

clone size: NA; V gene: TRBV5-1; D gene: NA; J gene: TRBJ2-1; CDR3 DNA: TGCGCCAGCAGCTTGGTAGCCGGTGGGAATGAGCAGTTCTTC; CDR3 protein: CASSLVAGGNEQFF
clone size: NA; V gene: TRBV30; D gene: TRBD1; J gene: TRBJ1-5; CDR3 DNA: TGTGCCTGGAGCGCTCGGACAGGGAGGTATAATCAGCCCCAGCATTTT; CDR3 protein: CAWSARTGRYNQPQHF
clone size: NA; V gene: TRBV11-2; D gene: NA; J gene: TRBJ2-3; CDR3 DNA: TGTGCCAGCAGCTTCATCACAGATACGCAGTATTTT; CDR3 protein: CASSFITDTQYF
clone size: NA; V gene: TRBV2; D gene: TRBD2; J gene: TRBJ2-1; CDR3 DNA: TGTGCCAGCGCGGGAGGATATGACAATGAGCAGTTCTTC; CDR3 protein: CASAGGYDNEQFF
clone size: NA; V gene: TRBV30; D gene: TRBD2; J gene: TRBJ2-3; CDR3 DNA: TGTGCCTGGGCCGGCTTTTTAGCGGGACGAGGCACAGATACGCAGTATTTT; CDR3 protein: CAWAGFLAGRGTDTQYF
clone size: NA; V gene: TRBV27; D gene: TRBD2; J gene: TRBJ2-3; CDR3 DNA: TGTGCCAGCAGTTTACTAGCGGGAGGGCTCACAGATACGCAGTATTTT; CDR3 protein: CASSLLAGGLTDTQYF
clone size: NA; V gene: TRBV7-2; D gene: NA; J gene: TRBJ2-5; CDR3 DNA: TGTGCCAGCAGCAAACAGGCGAGGGGGGAGACCCAGTACTTC; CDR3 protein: CASSKQARGETQYF
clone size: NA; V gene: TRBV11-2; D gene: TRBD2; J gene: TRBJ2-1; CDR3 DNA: TGTGCCAGCAGCTTAGGGCTAGCGGGAGGGAGCGAGCAGTTCTTC; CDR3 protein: CASSLGLAGGSEQFF
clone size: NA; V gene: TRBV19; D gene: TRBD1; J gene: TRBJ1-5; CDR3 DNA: TGTGCCAGTGCCAGGGACAGGGGGCGGCAGCCCCAGCATTTT; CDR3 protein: CASARDRGRQPQHF
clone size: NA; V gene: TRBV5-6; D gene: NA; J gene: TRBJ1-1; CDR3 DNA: TGTGCCAGCAGCTTGAAGTCAGAGAACACTGAAGCTTTCTTT; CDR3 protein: CASSLKSENTEAFF
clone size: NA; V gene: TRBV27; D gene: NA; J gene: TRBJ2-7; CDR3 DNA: TGTGCCAGCAGTTATATTGGACCAAACTACGAGCAGTACTTC; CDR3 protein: CASSYIGPNYEQYF
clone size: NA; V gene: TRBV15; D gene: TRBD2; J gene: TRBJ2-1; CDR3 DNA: TGTGCCACCTGGGATGGGCTAGCGGGAGAGATGCTCTTC; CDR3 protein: CATWDGLAGEMLF
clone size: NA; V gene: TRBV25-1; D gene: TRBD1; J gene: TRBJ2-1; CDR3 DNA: TGTGCCAGCAGTGATTGGGGGACAGGGGGCAGGAATGAGCAGTTCTTC; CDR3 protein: CASSDWGTGGRNEQFF
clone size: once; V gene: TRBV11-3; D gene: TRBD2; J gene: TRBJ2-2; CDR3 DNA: TGTGCCAGCAGCCCGAGGACTAGCGGGAGGAGTCGGAACACCGGGGAGCTGTTTTTT; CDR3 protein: CASSPRTSGRSRNTGELFF
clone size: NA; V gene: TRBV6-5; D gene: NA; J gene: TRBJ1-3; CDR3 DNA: TGTGCCAGCACCATCGCCGTAGGAAACACCATATATTTT; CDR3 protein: CASTIAVGNTIYF
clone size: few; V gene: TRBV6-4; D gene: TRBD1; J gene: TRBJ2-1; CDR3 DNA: TGTGCCAGCAGTGAGGCAGGGGGCTTTAATGAGCAGTTCTTC; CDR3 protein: CASSEAGGFNEQFF
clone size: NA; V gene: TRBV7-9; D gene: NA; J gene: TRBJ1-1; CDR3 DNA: TGTGCCAGCAGCCACGATGGGGGCCCTGAAGCTTTCTTT; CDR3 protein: CASSHDGGPEAFF
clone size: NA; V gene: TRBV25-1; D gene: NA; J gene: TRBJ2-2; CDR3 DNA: TGTGCCAGCAGAGAAGGGCAGGGTCAGGACACCGGGGAGCTGTTTTTT; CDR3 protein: CASREGQGQDTGELFF
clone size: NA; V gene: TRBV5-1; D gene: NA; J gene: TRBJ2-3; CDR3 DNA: TGCGCCAGCAGCTTGACAGGGACCGCAGATACGCAGTATTTT; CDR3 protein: CASSLTGTADTQYF
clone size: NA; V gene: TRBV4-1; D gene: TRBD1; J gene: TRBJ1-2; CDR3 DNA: TGCGCCAGCAGCCAATTTATCGGACAGGGGGCCGACTATGGCTACACCTTC; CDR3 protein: CASSQFIGQGADYGYTF
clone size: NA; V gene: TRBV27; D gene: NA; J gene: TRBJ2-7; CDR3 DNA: TGTGCCAGCAGTTTAGGGGCTGACTACGAGCAGTACTTC; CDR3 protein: CASSLGADYEQYF
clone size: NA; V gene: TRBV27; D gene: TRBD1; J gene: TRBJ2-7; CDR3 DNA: TGTGCCAGCAGTTTTTCCGGGACAGGGGTCAAGCAGTACTTC; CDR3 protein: CASSFSGTGVKQYF
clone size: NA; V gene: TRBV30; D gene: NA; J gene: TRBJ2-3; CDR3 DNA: TGTGCCTGGAGAGGAGCGGAGACGGGTGTCACGCAGTATTTT; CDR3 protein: CAWRGAETGVTQYF
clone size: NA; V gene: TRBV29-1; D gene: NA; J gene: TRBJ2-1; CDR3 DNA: TGCAGCGTTGAGGTATTGCGAAGGCCTAATGAGCAGTTCTTC; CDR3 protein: CSVEVLRRPNEQFF
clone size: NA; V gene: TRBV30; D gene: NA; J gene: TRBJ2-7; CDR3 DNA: TGTGCCTGGAGTATCTGGCGCGAGCAGTACTTC; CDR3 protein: CAWSIWREQYF
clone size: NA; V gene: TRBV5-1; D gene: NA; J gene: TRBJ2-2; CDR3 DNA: TGCGCCAGCAGCTTGGCCCTGTCGGCTAGCAACACCGGGGAGCTGTTTTTT; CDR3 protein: CASSLALSASNTGELFF
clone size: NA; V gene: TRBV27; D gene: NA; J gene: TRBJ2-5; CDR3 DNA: TGTGCCAGCAGTTCATTAGGGGAGACCCAGTACTTC; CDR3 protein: CASSSLGETQYF
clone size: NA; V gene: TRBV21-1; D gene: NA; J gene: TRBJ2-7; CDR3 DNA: TGTGCCAGCAGCAAACATGAGGAGGAAAGGGGGGACGAGCAGTACTTC; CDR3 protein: CASSKHEEERGDEQYF